Below, 29 T cell receptor beta chains from the same sample are listed, as sequenced in a study of human T cells and chemical hapten exposure. TCRdb passed the RACE reads through MiXCR, listing each CDR3 protein once. The data hold nearly 110,000 distinct CDR3 sequences, with 12% observed a single time. Stated time point: pre-sensitization, week 0. Noted treatment: therapeutic diphenylcyclopropenone sensitization with weekly scalp DPC. Material: whole blood, obtained in connection with sensitization to the hapten diphenylcyclopropenone (DPC). The receptors originated from a woman between 50 and 59 years old with alopecia areata. Some clones in this sample may be carry-over from other donors' samples.

CDR3 protein: CASSSTAASYNEQFF. The CDR3 nucleotides are TGTGCCAGCAGCTCAACTGCGGCCTCCTACAATGAGCAGTTCTTC. The gene calls are TRBV7-2 and TRBJ2-1, with no clear D. The ends were cut back, 4 bases at V and 0 bases at J, with 10 bases in the middle. CDR1 and CDR2 from the germline V gene are SGHTA and FQGNSA. The CDR3 is 15 amino acids.

The chain carries TRBV6-1 and TRBJ1-2; TRBD1 might be the D (5 bases). This CDR3 has 13 residues. The germline CDR1 and CDR2 sequences are MNHNS and SASEGT. Trimming cost V 1 base and J 10 bases, with 13 bases left between them. CDR3 protein: CASSEDLHRTYTF. In DNA, the CDR3 is TGTGCCAGCAGTGAAGATTTGCACAGGACCTACACCTTC.

This clonotype was counted only a few times. The gene calls are TRBV6-6 and TRBJ2-5, with TRBD1 matching over 10 bases. The germline gives CDR1 MNHNY, CDR2 SVGAGI (reference sequence). With V trimmed by 0 bases and J by 7 bases, 8 bases remained unmatched. The CDR3 has 16 residues. CDR3 amino acids: CASSYSGTGDLRTQYF. The CDR3 coding sequence is TGTGCCAGCAGTTACTCCGGGACAGGGGATTTACGGACCCAGTACTTC.

This clonotype was seen only a few times. The chain couples TRBV5-1 to TRBJ2-4; D is perhaps TRBD2 (5 bases). The CDR3 has 15 amino acids. The germline gives CDR1 SGHRS, CDR2 YFSETQ. Trimming took off 0 bases at V and 6 bases at J, with 13 bases between the two ends. CDR3 in amino acids: CASSLDGVSRNIQYF. For the CDR3, the DNA is TGCGCCAGCAGCTTGGACGGGGTGAGCAGAAACATTCAGTACTTC.

This clonotype was observed a few times. The CDR3 reads CAGLPGGGNTIYF. The CDR3 DNA reads TGTGCCGGTTTACCAGGAGGAGGAAACACCATATATTTT. The chain is built from TRBV6-1 and TRBJ1-3; no reliable D call. The CDR3 is made up of 13 amino acids. The V end was cut by 11 bases, the J end by 4 bases, with 15 bases between. The germline V gene encodes CDR1 MNHNS and CDR2 SASEGT.

This clonotype occurred many times. This sequence joins TRBV4-1 and TRBJ2-3, with D perhaps TRBD2 (6 bases). V was pared by 5 bases and J by 0 bases, with 24 bases between. Germline CDR1 reads MGHRA; CDR2 reads YSYEKL. The CDR3 is made up of 19 amino acids. The CDR3 DNA follows: TGCGCCAGCAGCGCAGAACCGACTAGGTTGTGGGGTAGCACAGATACGCAGTATTTT. Protein product: CASSAEPTRLWGSTDTQYF.

V and J are TRBV7-2 and TRBJ2-2; D possibly corresponds to TRBD1 (6 bases). Germline assignment: CDR1 SGHTA and CDR2 FQGNSA. The CDR3 totals 16 residues. Trimming pared 2 bases from V and 3 bases from J, leaving 13 bases between. The CDR3 DNA is TGTGCCAGCAGCTTAAATCAGGGGCGCGACACCGGGGAGCTGTTTTTT. Translating gives CASSLNQGRDTGELFF.

This clonotype showed up many times. The chain has TRBV5-1 and TRBJ2-5, with a possible D match to TRBD1 (5 bases). Germline V gene data show CDR1 as SGHRS and CDR2 as YFSETQ. The germline V and J ends were trimmed by 0 bases and 2 bases, with 5 bases remaining between them. There are 13 residues in the CDR3. CDR3 bases: TGCGCCAGCAGCTTGGGACAGCAAGAGACCCAGTACTTC. It codes for CASSLGQQETQYF.

This clonotype appeared a few times. The chain combines TRBV7-6 with TRBJ1-6; 9 bases are shared with TRBD1. The junction had 9 bases not matched to a gene; V was cut back by 2 bases and J by 7 bases. CDR3 length equals 17 residues. Germline values: CDR1 SGHVS, CDR2 FNYEAQ. As DNA, the CDR3 is TGTGCCAGCAGCTTAACCCAACAGGGGGCTACAAATTCACCCCTCCACTTT. Its translation: CASSLTQQGATNSPLHF.

This clonotype was seen a handful of times. The V gene is TRBV28, the J gene TRBJ1-1; no reliable D call. The CDR3 is 14 residues long. The V gene's germline CDR1 is MDHEN and CDR2 SYDVKM. Trimming took off 11 bases at V and 3 bases at J, with 19 bases between the two ends. CDR3 residues: CASSAGSRYTEAFF. As DNA, the CDR3 is TGTGCCTCCTCTGCGGGGTCGAGGTACACTGAAGCTTTCTTT.

There are a few counts of this clonotype. The chain uses TRBV12-3 or TRBV12-4 and TRBJ2-5; no reliable D call. Trimming removed 6 bases at V and 5 bases at J, with 16 bases between. The CDR3 runs 14 residues. The CDR3 is CASSEGRNRETQYF. CDR3 in DNA: TGTGCCAGCAGCGAAGGACGTAACCGGGAGACCCAGTACTTC.

At least ten counts were recorded for this clonotype. The V gene is TRBV20-1, the J gene TRBJ1-5, with 9 bases aligning to TRBD1. The CDR3 runs 14 residues. Germline assignment: CDR1 DFQATT and CDR2 SNEGSKA (reference sequence). Germline trimming cut 4 bases from V and 4 bases from J; bases unmatched to any gene: 5. The CDR3 bases are TGCAGTGCTACCGGGACAGGGTGGAATCAGCCCCAGCATTTT. Protein product: CSATGTGWNQPQHF.

This clonotype was detected a few times. The CDR3 loop reads CASSRNLGRATADTQYF. The DNA of the CDR3 is TGTGCCAGTAGTCGAAATTTGGGACGAGCGACGGCGGATACGCAGTATTTT. The chain uses TRBV19 and TRBJ2-3; D tentatively reads TRBD1 or TRBD2 (5 bases each). The CDR3 sequence is 17 residues long. CDR1 and CDR2 from the germline V gene are LNHDA and SQIVND (reference sequence). The V end lost 5 bases, the J end lost 6 bases, and 24 bases lay between the germline ends.

This clonotype was observed many times. The CDR3 DNA sequence: TGTGCCAGCAGCTCTGACGATTCCCTTTTCTACGAGCAGTACTTC. It codes for CASSSDDSLFYEQYF. V gene TRBV7-9 combines with J gene TRBJ2-7; D is uncertain. V was clipped by 4 bases and J by 3 bases, with 16 bases between them. Germline loops: CDR1 SEHNR, CDR2 FQNEAQ (reference sequence). The CDR3 has 15 amino acids. Supplemented by reference TRBV7-9 and TRBJ2-7, the full variable domain reads DTGVSQNPRHKITKRGQNVTFRCDPISEHNRLYWYRQTLGQGPEFLTYFQNEAQLEKSRLLSDRFSAERPKGSFSTLEIQRTEQGDSAMYLCASSSDDSLFYEQYFGPGTRLTVT.

This clonotype showed up just a few times. The chain couples TRBV15 to TRBJ1-1; D is ambiguous. CDR1 is LNHNV, CDR2 YYDKDF, per germline (reference sequence). Trimming pared 0 bases from V and 5 bases from J, leaving 7 bases between. The CDR3 contains 13 residues. Here the CDR3 reads CATSRDARTEAFF. As DNA, the CDR3 is TGTGCCACCAGCAGAGATGCGAGAACTGAAGCTTTCTTT.

There are a few counts of this clonotype. The gene calls are TRBV29-1 and TRBJ2-1, with 7 bases matching TRBD1. From germline, CDR1 is SQVTM and CDR2 ANQGSEA. The CDR3 has 12 residues. V dropped 5 bases and J dropped 9; count of bases not matched to a gene: 7. The CDR3 sequence: CSVTTGWAEQFF. The CDR3 DNA reads TGCAGCGTTACGACAGGGTGGGCTGAGCAGTTCTTC.

CDR3 sequence: CASSLFSLQGTDTIYF. CDR3 nucleotides: TGTGCCAGCAGCTTATTTAGCCTCCAGGGAACGGACACCATATATTTT. This rearrangement joins TRBV7-8 to TRBJ1-3; the D gene is possibly TRBD1 (5 bases). The CDR3 sequence is 16 residues long. V was cut by 2 bases and J by 8 bases, with 19 bases left in between. CDR1 and CDR2 from the germline V gene are SGHVS and FQNEAQ.

The chain is built from TRBV12-3 or TRBV12-4 and TRBJ2-7; D is uncertain. V was shortened by 3 bases and J by 3 bases, with 6 bases between the two germline ends. This CDR3 comprises 12 residues. The CDR3 reads CASSFKYYEQYF. CDR3 nucleotides: TGTGCCAGCAGTTTCAAATACTACGAGCAGTACTTC.

V and J are TRBV7-9 and TRBJ2-7; 10 positions agree with TRBD2. Looked up from germline, CDR1 is SEHNR and CDR2 is FQNEAQ (reference sequence). This CDR3 comprises 14 residues. The V gene end was trimmed by 3 bases and the J gene end by 5 bases; junction bases not matched to a gene: 4. CDR3 region: CASSFLAGVDEQYF. The CDR3 DNA sequence: TGTGCCAGCAGCTTCCTAGCGGGGGTAGACGAGCAGTACTTC.

V and J are TRBV5-4 and TRBJ2-3; D remains ambiguous. Germline loops: CDR1 SGHNT, CDR2 YYREEE (reference sequence). This CDR3 contains 16 residues. With 4 bases removed from V and 2 bases from J, the gap between germline ends came to 17 bases. CDR3 nucleotides: TGTGCCAGCAGCCATCGGACGGACCCATACACAGATACGCAGTATTTT. Its translation is CASSHRTDPYTDTQYF.

The chain is built from TRBV5-5 and TRBJ1-5; no firm D call. Germline CDR1 SGHKS, CDR2 YYEKEE (reference sequence). Trimming took 1 base from V and 5 from J, leaving 10 bases between them. CDR3 length equals 14 residues. DNA for the CDR3: TGTGCCAGCAGCTTGTGGGTGGAGGATCAGCCCCAGCATTTT. Translated: CASSLWVEDQPQHF.

This clonotype was recorded many times. This sequence joins TRBV6-4 and TRBJ2-1; 9 bases align to TRBD1. CDR1 and CDR2 (germline): MRHNA, SNTAGT. Trimming removed 4 bases from V and 9 bases from J; junction bases left unmatched: 7. The CDR3 is 14 residues long. CDR3 sequence (DNA): TGTGCCAGCAGTGGCGACAGGGGGTCGCGTGAGCAGTTCTTC. Its translation is CASSGDRGSREQFF.

The chain recombines TRBV11-2 with TRBJ1-1; D might be TRBD1 (6 bases). Germline values: CDR1 SGHAT, CDR2 FQNNGV. V gave up 1 base and J gave up 7 bases, with 10 bases separating them. This CDR3 has 13 amino acids. CDR3 sequence: CASSLVGQSEAFF. CDR3 nucleotide sequence: TGTGCCAGCAGCTTAGTAGGACAGAGTGAAGCTTTCTTT.

The chain combines TRBV7-9 with TRBJ2-3; 8 positions match TRBD1. Losses at the gene ends were 5 bases for V and 5 bases for J; bases not matched to a gene: 6. This CDR3 is built from 14 residues. Germline loops: CDR1 SEHNR, CDR2 FQNEAQ (reference sequence). DNA of the CDR3: TGTGCCAGCAGCCCAGGACAGGGAGGAGATACGCAGTATTTT. Translating gives CASSPGQGGDTQYF. The full variable domain, in which reference TRBV7-9 and TRBJ2-3 provide the parts outside the CDR3, is DTGVSQNPRHKITKRGQNVTFRCDPISEHNRLYWYRQTLGQGPEFLTYFQNEAQLEKSRLLSDRFSAERPKGSFSTLEIQRTEQGDSAMYLCASSPGQGGDTQYFGPGTRLTVL.

This clonotype appeared a few times. The genes are TRBV3-1 and TRBJ2-7, with 9 positions matching TRBD2. The CDR3 contains 17 residues. CDR1 and CDR2 from the germline V gene are LGHDT and YNNKEL (reference sequence). V gave up 1 base and J gave up 2 bases; unmatched junction bases: 9. CDR3 nucleotide sequence: TGTGCCAGCAGCCAAGTTGGTAGCGGGAGAGGAGCCTACGAGCAGTACTTC. Residues: CASSQVGSGRGAYEQYF.

The V call is TRBV4-1, the J call TRBJ1-1; D might be TRBD1 (5 bases). The CDR3 loop spans 14 amino acids. Between the trimmed V and J ends, which lost 1 base and 3 bases, there was a span of 9 bases. Germline V gene lookup returns CDR1 MGHRA and CDR2 YSYEKL. The CDR3 DNA sequence: TGCGCCAGCAGCCAAGGGGACCAATACACTGAAGCTTTCTTT. Amino acid sequence: CASSQGDQYTEAFF.

The chain links TRBV5-1 to TRBJ2-7; D is possibly TRBD1 or TRBD2 (6 bases each). This CDR3 comprises 15 residues. The V and J ends lost 4 bases and 3 bases respectively, with 17 bases between them. The germline CDR1 and CDR2 sequences are SGHRS and YFSETQ. CDR3 DNA sequence: TGCGCCAGCAGCGGGGGCCTTGCGGGGAGCTACGAGCAGTACTTC. Protein sequence: CASSGGLAGSYEQYF.

This clonotype was recorded a few times. The V gene is TRBV18, the J gene TRBJ2-3; no reliable D call. There are 13 residues in the CDR3. V was clipped by 2 bases and J by 6 bases, with 9 bases between them. Germline V gives CDR1 KGHSH, CDR2 LQKENI. The CDR3 DNA sequence: TGTGCCAGCTCACCAGGGCCTAAGGATACGCAGTATTTT. Translated, it gives CASSPGPKDTQYF.

This clonotype was counted at least ten times. This chain joins TRBV7-9 and TRBJ2-7; maybe TRBD1 (6 bases). V shed 4 bases and J shed 3 bases, with 13 bases lying between them. Per germline, CDR1 SEHNR and CDR2 FQNEAQ (reference sequence). The CDR3 has 14 amino acids. CDR3 loop: CASSSGTIIYEQYF. CDR3 DNA: TGTGCCAGCAGCTCCGGGACAATAATCTACGAGCAGTACTTC.